The TCR beta chain under discussion was sequenced for a study of early T cells in non-severe SARS-CoV-2 infection. MiXCR, run by TCRdb on the 5' RACE reads, gives a single entry per CDR3 protein. The sample has fewer than 85,000 distinct CDR3 sequences, roughly 12% seen once. Germline assignment: CDR1 SNHLY and CDR2 FYNNEI. V was pared by 7 bases and J by 8 bases, with 20 bases between. This CDR3 is 15 amino acids long. The TCR comes from an adult who was a healthcare worker with PCR-confirmed SARS-CoV-2 infection or an uninfected control (not recorded which). Material: whole blood, obtained at baseline. The chain links TRBV2 to TRBJ1-4; D perhaps matches TRBD1 (6 bases). CDR3 in DNA: TGTGCCAGCATCCTCGGGGGCCGGAGGCACGAAAAACTGTTTTTT. Translation gives CASILGGRRHEKLFF.